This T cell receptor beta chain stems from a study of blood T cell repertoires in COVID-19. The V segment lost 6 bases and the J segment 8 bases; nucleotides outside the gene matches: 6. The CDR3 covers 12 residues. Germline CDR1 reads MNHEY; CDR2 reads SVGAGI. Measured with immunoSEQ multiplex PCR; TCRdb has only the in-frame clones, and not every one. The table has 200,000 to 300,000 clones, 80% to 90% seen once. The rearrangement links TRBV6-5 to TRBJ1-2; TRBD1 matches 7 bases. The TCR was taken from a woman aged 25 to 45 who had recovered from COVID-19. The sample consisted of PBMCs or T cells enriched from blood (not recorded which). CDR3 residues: CASSRQGQGYTF. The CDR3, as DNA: TGTGCCAGCAGCCGACAGGGCCAAGGCTACACCTTC.